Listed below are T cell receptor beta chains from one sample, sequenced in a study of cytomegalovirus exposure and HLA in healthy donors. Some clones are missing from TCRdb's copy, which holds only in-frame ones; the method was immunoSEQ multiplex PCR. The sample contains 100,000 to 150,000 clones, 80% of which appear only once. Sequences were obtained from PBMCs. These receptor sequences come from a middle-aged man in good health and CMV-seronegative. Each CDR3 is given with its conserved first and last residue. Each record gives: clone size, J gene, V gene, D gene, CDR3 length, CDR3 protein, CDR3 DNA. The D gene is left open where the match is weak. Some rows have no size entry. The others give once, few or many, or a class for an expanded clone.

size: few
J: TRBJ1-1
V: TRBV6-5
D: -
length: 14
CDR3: CASSKQGSNTEAFF
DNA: TGTGCCAGCAGTAAACAGGGTTCAAACACTGAAGCTTTCTTT

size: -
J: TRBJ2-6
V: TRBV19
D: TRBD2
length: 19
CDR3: CASSMEWLAGSSGANVLTF
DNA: TGTGCCAGTAGTATGGAGTGGCTAGCGGGGTCCTCTGGGGCCAACGTCCTGACTTTC

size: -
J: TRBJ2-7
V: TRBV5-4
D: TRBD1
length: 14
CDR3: CASSFDRGRGEQYF
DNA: TGTGCCAGCAGCTTTGACAGGGGCCGGGGGGAGCAGTACTTC

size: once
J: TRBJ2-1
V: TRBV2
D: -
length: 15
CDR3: CASSKAGPSYNEQFF
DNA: TGTGCCAGCAGCAAAGCGGGCCCCTCCTACAATGAGCAGTTCTTC

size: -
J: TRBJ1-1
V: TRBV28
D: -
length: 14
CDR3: CASTGQPMNTEAFF
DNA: TGTGCATCGACAGGCCAACCTATGAACACTGAAGCTTTCTTT

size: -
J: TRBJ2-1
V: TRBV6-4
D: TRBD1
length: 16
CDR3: CASSDVPGQGVDSEFF
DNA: TGTGCCAGCAGTGATGTTCCGGGACAGGGGGTCGATAGTGAGTTCTTC

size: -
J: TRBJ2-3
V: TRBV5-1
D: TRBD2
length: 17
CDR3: CASSQPGLVASTDTQYF
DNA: TGCGCCAGCAGCCAGCCGGGACTAGTCGCTAGCACAGATACGCAGTATTTT

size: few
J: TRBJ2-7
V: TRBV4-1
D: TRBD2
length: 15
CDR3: CASSSLAGVSHEQYF
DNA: TGCGCCAGCAGCTCACTAGCGGGAGTATCCCACGAGCAGTACTTC

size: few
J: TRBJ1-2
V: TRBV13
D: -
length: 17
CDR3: CASSLEAGVQANYGYTF
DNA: TGTGCCAGCAGCTTAGAGGCAGGGGTACAAGCTAACTATGGCTACACCTTC

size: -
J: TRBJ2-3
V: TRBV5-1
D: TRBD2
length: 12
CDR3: CASRTSRDTQYF
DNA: TGCGCCAGCAGGACTAGCAGAGATACGCAGTATTTT

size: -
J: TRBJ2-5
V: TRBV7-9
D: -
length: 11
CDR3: CASSSDETQYF
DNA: TGTGCCAGCAGTTCAGATGAGACCCAGTACTTC

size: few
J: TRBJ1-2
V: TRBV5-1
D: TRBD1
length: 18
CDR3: CASSLAPGQGALRYGYTF
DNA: TGCGCCAGCAGCTTGGCCCCCGGACAGGGGGCCTTACGCTATGGCTACACCTTC

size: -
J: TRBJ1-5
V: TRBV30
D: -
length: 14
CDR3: CAWSAGPGDQPQHF
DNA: TGTGCCTGGAGTGCCGGTCCCGGGGATCAGCCCCAGCATTTT

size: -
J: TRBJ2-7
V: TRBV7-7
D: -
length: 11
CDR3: CASSRGYEQYF
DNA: TGTGCCAGCAGTCGGGGCTACGAGCAGTACTTC

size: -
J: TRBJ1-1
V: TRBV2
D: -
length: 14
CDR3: CASSEEGGYTEAFF
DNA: TGTGCCAGCAGTGAAGAGGGGGGGTACACTGAAGCTTTCTTT

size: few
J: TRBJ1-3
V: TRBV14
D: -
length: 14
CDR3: CASSHRGSGNTIYF
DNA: TGTGCCAGCAGCCACCGGGGCTCTGGAAACACCATATATTTT

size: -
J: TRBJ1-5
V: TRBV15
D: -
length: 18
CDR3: CATSRELFRGGSNQPQHF
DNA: TGTGCCACCAGCAGAGAACTATTCAGGGGAGGGAGCAATCAGCCCCAGCATTTT

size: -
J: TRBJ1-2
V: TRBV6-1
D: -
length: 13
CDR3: CAGSEQGWNGYTF
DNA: TGTGCCGGCAGTGAACAGGGATGGAATGGCTACACCTTC

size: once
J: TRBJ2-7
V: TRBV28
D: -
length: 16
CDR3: CASSKGAGHLSYEQYF
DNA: TGTGCCAGCAGCAAAGGGGCAGGTCATTTATCCTACGAGCAGTACTTC

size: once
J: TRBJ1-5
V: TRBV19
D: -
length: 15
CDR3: CASKSTGPSNQPQHF
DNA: TGTGCCAGTAAGTCGACAGGACCTAGCAATCAGCCCCAGCATTTT

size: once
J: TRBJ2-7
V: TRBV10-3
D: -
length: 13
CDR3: CAAQKQGSHEQYF
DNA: TGTGCCGCTCAAAAGCAGGGGTCCCACGAGCAGTACTTC

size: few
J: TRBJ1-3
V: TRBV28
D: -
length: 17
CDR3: CASSLSANYGSGNTIYF
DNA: TGTGCCAGCAGTTTATCGGCAAACTATGGCTCTGGAAACACCATATATTTT

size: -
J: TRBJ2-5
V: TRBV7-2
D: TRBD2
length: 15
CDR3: CAGGSSGQTQETQYF
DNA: TGTGCCGGGGGGTCTAGCGGGCAGACCCAAGAGACCCAGTACTTC

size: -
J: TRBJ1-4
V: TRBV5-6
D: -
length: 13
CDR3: CASSLSITEKLFF
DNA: TGTGCCAGCAGCTTGTCTATAACGGAAAAACTGTTTTTT

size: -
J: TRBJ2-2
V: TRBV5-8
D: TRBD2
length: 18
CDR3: CASSFGTSGTWDTGELFF
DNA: TGTGCCAGCAGCTTTGGGACTAGCGGGACTTGGGACACCGGGGAGCTGTTTTTT

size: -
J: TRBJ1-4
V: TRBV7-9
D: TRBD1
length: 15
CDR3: CASSFGGQGYEKLFF
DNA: TGTGCCAGCAGCTTTGGCGGACAGGGCTATGAAAAACTGTTTTTT

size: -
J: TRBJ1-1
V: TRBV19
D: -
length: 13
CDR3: CASSTGADTEAFF
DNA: TGTGCCAGTAGTACAGGGGCGGACACTGAAGCTTTCTTT

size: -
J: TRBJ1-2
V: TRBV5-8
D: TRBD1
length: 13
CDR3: CASSYDRVYGYTF
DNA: TGTGCCAGCAGCTACGACAGGGTTTACGGCTACACCTTC

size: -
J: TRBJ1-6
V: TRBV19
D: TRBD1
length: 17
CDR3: CASSIRFSDREDSPLHF
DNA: TGTGCCAGTAGTATTAGATTCAGTGACAGGGAAGATTCACCCCTCCACTTT

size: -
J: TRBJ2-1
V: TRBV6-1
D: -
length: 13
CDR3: CASSGQEVNEQFF
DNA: TGTGCCAGCAGTGGACAGGAGGTGAATGAGCAGTTCTTC

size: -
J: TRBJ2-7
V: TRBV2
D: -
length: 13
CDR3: CASSATGSNEQYF
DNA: TGTGCCAGCAGCGCTACGGGGAGTAACGAGCAGTACTTC

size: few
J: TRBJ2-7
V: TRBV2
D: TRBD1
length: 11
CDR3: CASSEEGAEYF
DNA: TGTGCCAGCAGTGAAGAGGGGGCGGAGTACTTC